This TCR beta chain was profiled in a study of blood T cell repertoires in COVID-19. In the authors' workflow: Amplified reference gene primers provided the basis for estimating nucleated cell counts. Assay: immunoSEQ multiplex PCR; the TCRdb copy retains only in-frame clones and omits some. The DNA was the basis for D and trimming; V, J and clone size are from that table. The sample lists under 250,000 clones; 86% were seen once. The CDR3 consists of 14 residues. Germline assignment: CDR1 MNHEY and CDR2 SVGAGI. V lost 10 bases and J lost 4, with 19 bases in between. V is TRBV6-5 and J is TRBJ1-2, with D possibly TRBD1 on 5 matching bases. Sequenced input: peripheral blood. This receptor was taken from an older man with acute or convalescent COVID-19. The CDR3 spells CATLSLTALYGYTF. For the CDR3, the DNA is TGTGCCACCCTATCCCTGACAGCGCTCTATGGCTACACCTTC.